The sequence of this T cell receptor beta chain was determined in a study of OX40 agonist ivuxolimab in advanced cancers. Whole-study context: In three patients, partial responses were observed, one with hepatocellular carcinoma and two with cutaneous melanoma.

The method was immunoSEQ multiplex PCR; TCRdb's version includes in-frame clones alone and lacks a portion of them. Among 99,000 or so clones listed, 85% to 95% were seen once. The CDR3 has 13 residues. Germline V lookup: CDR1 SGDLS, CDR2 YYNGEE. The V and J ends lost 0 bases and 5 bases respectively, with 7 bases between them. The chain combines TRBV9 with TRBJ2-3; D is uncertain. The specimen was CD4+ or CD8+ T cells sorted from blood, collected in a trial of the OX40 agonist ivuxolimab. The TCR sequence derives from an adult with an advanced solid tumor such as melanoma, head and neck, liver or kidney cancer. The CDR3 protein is CASSVGPKDTQYF. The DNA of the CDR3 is TGTGCCAGCAGCGTAGGACCTAAAGATACGCAGTATTTT.